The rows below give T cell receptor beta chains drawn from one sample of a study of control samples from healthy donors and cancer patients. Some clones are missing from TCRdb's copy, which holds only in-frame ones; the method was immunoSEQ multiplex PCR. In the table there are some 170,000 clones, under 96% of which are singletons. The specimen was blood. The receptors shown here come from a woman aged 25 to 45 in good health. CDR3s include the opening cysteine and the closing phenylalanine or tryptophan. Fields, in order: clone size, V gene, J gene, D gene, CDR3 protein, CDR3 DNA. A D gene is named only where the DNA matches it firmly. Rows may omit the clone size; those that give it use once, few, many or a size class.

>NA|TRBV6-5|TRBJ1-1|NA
CASSYRGTPNTEAFF
TGTGCCAGCAGTTACAGGGGGACCCCGAACACTGAAGCTTTCTTT
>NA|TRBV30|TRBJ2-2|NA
CAWSTLGSFGTGELFF
TGTGCCTGGAGTACCCTGGGGTCTTTCGGCACCGGGGAGCTGTTTTTT
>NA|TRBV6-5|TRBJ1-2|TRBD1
CASNSLRGGYGYTF
TGTGCCAGCAACTCCCTCAGGGGGGGCTATGGCTACACCTTC
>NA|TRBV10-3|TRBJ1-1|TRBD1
CAISVGQGAEAFF
TGTGCCATCAGCGTGGGACAGGGGGCTGAAGCTTTCTTT
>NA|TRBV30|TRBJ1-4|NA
CAWSPQGFANEKLFF
TGTGCCTGGAGTCCTCAGGGGTTCGCTAATGAAAAACTGTTTTTT
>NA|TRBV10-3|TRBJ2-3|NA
CAISDARAPDTQYF
TGTGCCATCAGTGACGCCAGGGCCCCAGATACGCAGTATTTT
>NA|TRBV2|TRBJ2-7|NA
CASTLGQPYEQYF
TGTGCCAGCACGCTCGGACAGCCCTACGAGCAGTACTTC
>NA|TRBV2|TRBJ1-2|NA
CASSRGLGYTF
TGTGCCAGCAGCCGCGGACTCGGCTACACCTTC
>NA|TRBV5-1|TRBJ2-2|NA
CASSTDQGNTGELFF
TGCGCCAGCAGCACCGATCAGGGCAACACCGGGGAGCTGTTTTTT
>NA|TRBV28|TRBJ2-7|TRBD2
CASRTSGPRLDYEQYF
TGTGCCAGCAGGACTAGCGGTCCCAGGTTGGACTACGAGCAGTACTTC
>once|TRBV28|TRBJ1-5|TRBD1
CASSRPGQLSNQPQHF
TGTGCCAGCAGTCGCCCGGGACAGCTTAGCAATCAGCCCCAGCATTTT
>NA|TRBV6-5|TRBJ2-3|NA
CASSLDSSSTDTQYF
TGTGCCAGCAGCCTGGACAGTTCTAGCACAGATACGCAGTATTTT
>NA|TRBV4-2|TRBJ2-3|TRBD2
CASSRPGLAGDVSTDTQYF
TGTGCCAGCAGCCGACCGGGACTAGCGGGAGACGTTAGCACAGATACGCAGTATTTT
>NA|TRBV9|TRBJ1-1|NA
CASSPTGGSTEAFF
TGTGCCAGCAGCCCCACGGGGGGAAGCACTGAAGCTTTCTTT
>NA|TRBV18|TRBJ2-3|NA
CASSPPRGRSTDTQYF
TGTGCCAGCTCACCACCAAGGGGCCGGAGCACAGATACGCAGTATTTT
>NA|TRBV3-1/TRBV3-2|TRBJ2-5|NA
CASSLTGSRETQYF
TGTGCCAGCAGCCTCACAGGGTCGCGGGAGACCCAGTACTTC
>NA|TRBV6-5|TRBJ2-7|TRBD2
CASRGAGPGSYEQYF
TGTGCCAGCCGGGGAGCGGGGCCCGGCTCCTACGAGCAGTACTTC
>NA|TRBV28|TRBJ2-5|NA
CASIRGAVLSQETQYF
TGTGCCAGCATCCGGGGGGCAGTTCTGAGCCAAGAGACCCAGTACTTC
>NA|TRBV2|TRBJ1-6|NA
CASRGEGNSPLHF
TGTGCCAGCAGGGGGGAGGGCAATTCACCCCTCCACTTT
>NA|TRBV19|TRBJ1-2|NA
CASSTEWTAAGYTF
TGTGCCAGTAGTACCGAGTGGACGGCGGCTGGCTACACCTTC
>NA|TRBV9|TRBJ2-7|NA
CASSVVDVGEQYF
TGTGCCAGCAGCGTAGTTGACGTGGGGGAGCAGTACTTC
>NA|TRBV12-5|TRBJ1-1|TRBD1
CASGPGGADTEAFF
TGTGCTAGTGGTCCAGGGGGCGCGGACACTGAAGCTTTCTTT
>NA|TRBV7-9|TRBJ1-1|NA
CASSRMNTEAFF
TGTGCCAGCAGCCGGATGAACACTGAAGCTTTCTTT
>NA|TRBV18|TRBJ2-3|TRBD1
CASLGGQLDTQYF
TGTGCCAGCTTAGGGGGCCAATTAGATACGCAGTATTTT
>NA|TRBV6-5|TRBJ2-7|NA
CASSPGGGFNEQYF
TGTGCCAGCAGTCCAGGAGGTGGGTTCAACGAGCAGTACTTC
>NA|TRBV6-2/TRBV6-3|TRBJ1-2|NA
CASSSPGGGDYGYTF
TGTGCCAGCAGCTCCCCCGGCGGGGGCGACTATGGCTACACCTTC
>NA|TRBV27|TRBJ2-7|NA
CASSSPARQYEQYF
TGTGCCAGCAGTTCGCCCGCTCGGCAATACGAGCAGTACTTC
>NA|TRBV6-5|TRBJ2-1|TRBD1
CASSYSGTGGQFF
TGTGCCAGCAGTTACTCGGGGACAGGGGGCCAGTTCTTC
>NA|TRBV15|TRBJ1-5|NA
CATSRFGGMDSNQPQHF
TGTGCCACCAGCAGATTTGGGGGAATGGATAGCAATCAGCCCCAGCATTTT
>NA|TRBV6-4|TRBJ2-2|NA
CASSEGVDTGELFF
TGTGCCAGCAGTGAAGGGGTAGACACCGGGGAGCTGTTTTTT
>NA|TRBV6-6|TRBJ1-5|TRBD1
CASRDRGKPQPQHF
TGTGCCAGCAGGGACAGGGGTAAGCCTCAGCCCCAGCATTTT
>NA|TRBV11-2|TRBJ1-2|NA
CASSSRDGGYGYTF
TGTGCCAGCAGCTCCCGGGACGGGGGCTATGGCTACACCTTC
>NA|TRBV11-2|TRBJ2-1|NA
CASSLRTYGEQFF
TGTGCCAGCAGCTTGAGGACCTATGGTGAGCAGTTCTTC
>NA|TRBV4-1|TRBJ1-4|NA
CASSQELVSRRRGNEKLFF
TGCGCCAGCAGCCAAGAGCTGGTCAGCCGGCGCCGAGGGAATGAAAAACTGTTTTTT
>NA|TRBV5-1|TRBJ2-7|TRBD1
CASSYRQGSYEQYF
TGCGCCAGCAGCTATCGACAGGGCTCCTACGAGCAGTACTTC
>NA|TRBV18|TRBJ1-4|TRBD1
CASSSRQGGNEKLFF
TGTGCCAGCTCCTCCAGACAGGGGGGAAATGAAAAACTGTTTTTT
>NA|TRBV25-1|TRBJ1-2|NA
CASKAPLNYGYTF
TGTGCCAGCAAGGCACCTCTTAACTATGGCTACACCTTC
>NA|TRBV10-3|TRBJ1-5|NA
CAISEGGGNQPQHF
TGTGCCATCAGTGAGGGAGGGGGGAATCAGCCCCAGCATTTT
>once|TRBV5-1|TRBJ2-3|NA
CASMLYGGTDTQYF
TGCGCCAGCATGTTGTACGGGGGCACAGATACGCAGTATTTT
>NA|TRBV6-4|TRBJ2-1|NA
CASSDGRRYNEQFF
TGTGCCAGCAGTGACGGGCGGCGCTACAATGAGCAGTTCTTC
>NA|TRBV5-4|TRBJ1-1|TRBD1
CASSGGTGADGTEAFF
TGTGCCAGCAGCGGAGGGACAGGGGCGGACGGCACTGAAGCTTTCTTT